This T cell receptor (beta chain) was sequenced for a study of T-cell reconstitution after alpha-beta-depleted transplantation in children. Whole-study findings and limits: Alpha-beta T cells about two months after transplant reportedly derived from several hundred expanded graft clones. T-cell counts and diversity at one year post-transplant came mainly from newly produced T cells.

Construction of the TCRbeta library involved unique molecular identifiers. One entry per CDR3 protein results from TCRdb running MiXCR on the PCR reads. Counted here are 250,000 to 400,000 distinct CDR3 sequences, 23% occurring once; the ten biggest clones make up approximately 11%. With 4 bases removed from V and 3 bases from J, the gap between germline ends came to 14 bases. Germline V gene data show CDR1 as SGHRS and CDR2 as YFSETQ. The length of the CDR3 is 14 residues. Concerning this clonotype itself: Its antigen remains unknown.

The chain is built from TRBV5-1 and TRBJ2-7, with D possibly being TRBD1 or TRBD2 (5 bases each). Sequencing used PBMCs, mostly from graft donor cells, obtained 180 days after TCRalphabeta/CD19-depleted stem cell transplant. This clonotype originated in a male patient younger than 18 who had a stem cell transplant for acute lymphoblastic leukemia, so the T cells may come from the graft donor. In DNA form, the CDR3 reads TGCGCCAGCAGCCCCGGGGCCCAGAACTACGAGCAGTACTTC. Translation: CASSPGAQNYEQYF.